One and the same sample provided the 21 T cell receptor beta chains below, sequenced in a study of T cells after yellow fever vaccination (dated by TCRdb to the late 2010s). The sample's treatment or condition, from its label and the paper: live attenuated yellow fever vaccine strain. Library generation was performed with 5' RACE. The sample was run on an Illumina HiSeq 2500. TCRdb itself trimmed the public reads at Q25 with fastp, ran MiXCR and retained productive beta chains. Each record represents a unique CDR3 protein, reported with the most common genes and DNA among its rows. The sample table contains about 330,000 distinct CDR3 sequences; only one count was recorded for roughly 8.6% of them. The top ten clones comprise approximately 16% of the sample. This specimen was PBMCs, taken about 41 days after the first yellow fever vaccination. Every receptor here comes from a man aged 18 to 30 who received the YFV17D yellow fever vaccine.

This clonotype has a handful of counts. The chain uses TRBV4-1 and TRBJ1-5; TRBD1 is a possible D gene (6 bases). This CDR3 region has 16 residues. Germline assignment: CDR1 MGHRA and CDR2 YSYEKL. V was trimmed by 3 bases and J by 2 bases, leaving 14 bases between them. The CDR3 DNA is TGCGCCAGCAGCCAGGACCAACCAGGGGGCAATCAGCCCCAGCATTTT. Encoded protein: CASSQDQPGGNQPQHF.

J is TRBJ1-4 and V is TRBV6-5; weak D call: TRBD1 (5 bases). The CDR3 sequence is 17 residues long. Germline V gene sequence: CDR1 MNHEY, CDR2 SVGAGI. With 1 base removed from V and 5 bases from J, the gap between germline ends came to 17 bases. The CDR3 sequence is CASSYFPARGTNEKLFF. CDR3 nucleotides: TGTGCCAGCAGTTACTTTCCCGCGAGGGGTACCAATGAAAAACTGTTTTTT.

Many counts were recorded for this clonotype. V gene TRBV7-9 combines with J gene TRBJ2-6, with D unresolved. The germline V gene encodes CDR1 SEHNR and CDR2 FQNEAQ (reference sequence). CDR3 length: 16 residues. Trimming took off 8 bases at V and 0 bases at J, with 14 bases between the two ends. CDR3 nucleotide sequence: TGTGCCAGCGGTAATCTGGGATCCTCTGGGGCCAACGTCCTGACTTTC. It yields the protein CASGNLGSSGANVLTF.

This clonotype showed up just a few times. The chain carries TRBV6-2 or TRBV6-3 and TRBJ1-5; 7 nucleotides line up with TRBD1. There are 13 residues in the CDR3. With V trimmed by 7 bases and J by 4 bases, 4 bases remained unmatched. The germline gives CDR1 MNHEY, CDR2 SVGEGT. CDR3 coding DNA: TGTGCCAGCAACAGGGGCGGGAATCAGCCCCAGCATTTT. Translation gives CASNRGGNQPQHF.

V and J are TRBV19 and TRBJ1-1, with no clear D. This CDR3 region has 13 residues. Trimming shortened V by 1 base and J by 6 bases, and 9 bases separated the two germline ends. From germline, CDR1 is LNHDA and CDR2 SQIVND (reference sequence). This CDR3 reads CASSIGGNAEAFF. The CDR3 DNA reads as TGTGCCAGTAGTATAGGAGGGAATGCTGAAGCTTTCTTT.

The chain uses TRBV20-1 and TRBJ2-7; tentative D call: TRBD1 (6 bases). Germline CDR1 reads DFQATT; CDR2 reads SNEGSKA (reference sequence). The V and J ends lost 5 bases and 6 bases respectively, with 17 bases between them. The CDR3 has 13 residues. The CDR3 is CSALGVGATEQYV. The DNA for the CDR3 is TGCAGTGCTCTGGGAGTGGGGGCGACCGAGCAGTACGTC.

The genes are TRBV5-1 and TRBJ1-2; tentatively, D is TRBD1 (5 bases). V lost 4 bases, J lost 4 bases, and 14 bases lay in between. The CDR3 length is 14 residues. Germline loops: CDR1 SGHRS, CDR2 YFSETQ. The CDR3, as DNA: TGCGCCAGCAGCACTACGTTGGGGGGCTATGGCTACACCTTC. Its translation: CASSTTLGGYGYTF.

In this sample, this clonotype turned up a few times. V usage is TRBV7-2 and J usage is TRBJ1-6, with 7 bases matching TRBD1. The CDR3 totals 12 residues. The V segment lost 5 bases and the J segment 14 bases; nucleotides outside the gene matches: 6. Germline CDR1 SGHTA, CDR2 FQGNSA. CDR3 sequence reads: CASSRDSSALHF. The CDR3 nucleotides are TGTGCCAGCAGCCGGGACAGTTCGGCCCTCCACTTT.

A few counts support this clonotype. The CDR3 bases are TGTGCCAGCAGCTTAAGGGGGTTCAATGAGCAGTTCTTC. Its translation is CASSLRGFNEQFF. The genes are TRBV11-1 and TRBJ2-1, with D possibly TRBD1 on 6 matching bases. Trimming pared 2 bases from V and 6 bases from J, leaving 8 bases between. The germline V gene encodes CDR1 SGHAT and CDR2 FQDESV (reference sequence). This CDR3 comprises 13 residues. Together with reference TRBV11-1 and TRBJ2-1, the CDR3 gives the full variable domain: EAEVAQSPRYKITEKSQAVAFWCDPISGHATLYWYRQILGQGPELLVQFQDESVVDDSQLPKDRFSAERLKGVDSTLKIQPAELGDSAMYLCASSLRGFNEQFFGPGTRLTVL.

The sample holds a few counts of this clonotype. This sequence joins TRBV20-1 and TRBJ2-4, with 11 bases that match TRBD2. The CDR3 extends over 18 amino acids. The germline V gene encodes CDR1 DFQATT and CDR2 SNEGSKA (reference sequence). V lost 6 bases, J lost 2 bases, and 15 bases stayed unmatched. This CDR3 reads CSAASLAGGSGTKNIQYF. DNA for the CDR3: TGCAGTGCGGCATCTCTAGCGGGGGGAAGTGGGACCAAAAACATTCAGTACTTC.

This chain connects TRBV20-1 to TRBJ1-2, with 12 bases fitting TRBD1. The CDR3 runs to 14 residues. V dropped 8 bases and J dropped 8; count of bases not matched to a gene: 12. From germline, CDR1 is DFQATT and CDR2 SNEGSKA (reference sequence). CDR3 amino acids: CSSNPGQGARGYTF. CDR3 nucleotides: TGCAGTTCGAACCCGGGACAGGGGGCGCGGGGCTACACCTTC.

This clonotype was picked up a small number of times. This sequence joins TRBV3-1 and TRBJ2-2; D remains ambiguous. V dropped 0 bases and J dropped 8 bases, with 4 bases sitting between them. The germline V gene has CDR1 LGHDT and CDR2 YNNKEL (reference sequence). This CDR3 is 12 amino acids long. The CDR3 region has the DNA TGTGCCAGCAGCCAAGATTGGGGGGAGCTGTTTTTT. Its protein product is CASSQDWGELFF.

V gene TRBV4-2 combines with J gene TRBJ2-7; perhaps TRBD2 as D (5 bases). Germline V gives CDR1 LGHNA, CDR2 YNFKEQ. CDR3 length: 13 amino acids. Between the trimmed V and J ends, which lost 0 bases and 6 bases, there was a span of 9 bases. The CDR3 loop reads CASSQDSGSEQYF. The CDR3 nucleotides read TGTGCCAGCAGCCAAGATTCGGGGAGCGAGCAGTACTTC.

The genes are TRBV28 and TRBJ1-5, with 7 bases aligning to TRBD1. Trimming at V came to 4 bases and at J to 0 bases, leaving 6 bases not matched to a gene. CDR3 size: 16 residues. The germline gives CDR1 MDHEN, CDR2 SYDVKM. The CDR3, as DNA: TGTGCCAGCAGTTCTCCCTCAGGGGGTAGCAATCAGCCCCAGCATTTT. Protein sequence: CASSSPSGGSNQPQHF.

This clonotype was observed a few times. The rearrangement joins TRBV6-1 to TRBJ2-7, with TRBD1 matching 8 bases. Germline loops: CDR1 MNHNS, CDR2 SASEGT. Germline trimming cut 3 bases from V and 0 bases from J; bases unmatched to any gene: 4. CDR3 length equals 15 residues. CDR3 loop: CASSERTGNSYEQYF. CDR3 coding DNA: TGTGCCAGCAGTGAGCGGACAGGGAACTCCTACGAGCAGTACTTC.

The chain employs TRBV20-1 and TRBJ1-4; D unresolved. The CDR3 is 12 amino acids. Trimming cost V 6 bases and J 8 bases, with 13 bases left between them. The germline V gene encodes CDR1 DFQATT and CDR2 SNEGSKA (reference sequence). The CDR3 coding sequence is TGCAGTGCGGCGGCCGCGGGGGAAAAACTGTTTTTT. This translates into CSAAAAGEKLFF.

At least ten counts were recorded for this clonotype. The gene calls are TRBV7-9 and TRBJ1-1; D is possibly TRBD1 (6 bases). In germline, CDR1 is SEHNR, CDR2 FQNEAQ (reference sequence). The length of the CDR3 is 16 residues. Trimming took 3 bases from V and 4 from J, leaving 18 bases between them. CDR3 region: CASSFVGWKGGTEAFF. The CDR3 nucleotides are TGTGCCAGCAGCTTCGTGGGGTGGAAGGGGGGCACTGAAGCTTTCTTT.

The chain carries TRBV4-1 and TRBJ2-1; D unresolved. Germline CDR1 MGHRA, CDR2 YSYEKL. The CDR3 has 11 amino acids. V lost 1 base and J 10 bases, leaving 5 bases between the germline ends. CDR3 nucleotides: TGCGCCAGCAGCCAAGTTGGGGAGCAGTTCTTC. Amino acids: CASSQVGEQFF.

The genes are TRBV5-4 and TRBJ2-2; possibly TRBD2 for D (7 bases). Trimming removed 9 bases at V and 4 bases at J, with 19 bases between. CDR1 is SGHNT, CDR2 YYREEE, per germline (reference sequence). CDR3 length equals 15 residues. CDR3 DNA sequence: TGTGCCACCAATTGGGGGGGCCGTGGCACCGGGGAGCTGTTTTTT. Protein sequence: CATNWGGRGTGELFF.

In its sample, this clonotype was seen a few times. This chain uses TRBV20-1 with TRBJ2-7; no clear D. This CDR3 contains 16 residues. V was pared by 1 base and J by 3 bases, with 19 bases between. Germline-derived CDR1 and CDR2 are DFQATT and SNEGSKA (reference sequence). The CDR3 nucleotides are TGCAGTGCTAGAGGGACGACTCCCCAAGCTTACTACGAGCAGTACGTC. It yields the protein CSARGTTPQAYYEQYV.

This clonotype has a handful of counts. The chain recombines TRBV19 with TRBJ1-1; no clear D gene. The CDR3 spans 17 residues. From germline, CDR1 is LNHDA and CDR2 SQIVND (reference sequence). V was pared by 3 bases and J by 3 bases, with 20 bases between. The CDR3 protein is CASSISPPRGKDTEAFF. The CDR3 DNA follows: TGTGCCAGTAGTATTTCACCCCCTAGAGGGAAAGACACTGAAGCTTTCTTT.